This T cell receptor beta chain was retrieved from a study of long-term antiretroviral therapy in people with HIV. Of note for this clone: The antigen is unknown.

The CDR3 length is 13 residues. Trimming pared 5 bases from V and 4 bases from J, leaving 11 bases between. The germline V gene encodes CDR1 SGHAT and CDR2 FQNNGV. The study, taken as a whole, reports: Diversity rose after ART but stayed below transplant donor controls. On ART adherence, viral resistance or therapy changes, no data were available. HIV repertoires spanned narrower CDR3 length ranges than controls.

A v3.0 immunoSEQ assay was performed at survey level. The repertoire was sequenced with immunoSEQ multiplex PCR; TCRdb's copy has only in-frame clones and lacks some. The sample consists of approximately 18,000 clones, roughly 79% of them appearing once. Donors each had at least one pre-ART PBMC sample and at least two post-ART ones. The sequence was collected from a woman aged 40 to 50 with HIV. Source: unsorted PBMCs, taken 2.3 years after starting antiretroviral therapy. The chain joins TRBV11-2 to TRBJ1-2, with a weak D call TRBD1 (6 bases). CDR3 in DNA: TGTGCCAGCAGCCCCGGACAGCCCTATGGCTACACCTTC. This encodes CASSPGQPYGYTF. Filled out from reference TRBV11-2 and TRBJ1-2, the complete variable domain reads EAGVAQSPRYKIIEKRQSVAFWCNPISGHATLYWYQQILGQGPKLLIQFQNNGVVDDSQLPKDRFSAERLKGVDSTLKIQPAKLEDSAVYLCASSPGQPYGYTFGSGTRLTVV.